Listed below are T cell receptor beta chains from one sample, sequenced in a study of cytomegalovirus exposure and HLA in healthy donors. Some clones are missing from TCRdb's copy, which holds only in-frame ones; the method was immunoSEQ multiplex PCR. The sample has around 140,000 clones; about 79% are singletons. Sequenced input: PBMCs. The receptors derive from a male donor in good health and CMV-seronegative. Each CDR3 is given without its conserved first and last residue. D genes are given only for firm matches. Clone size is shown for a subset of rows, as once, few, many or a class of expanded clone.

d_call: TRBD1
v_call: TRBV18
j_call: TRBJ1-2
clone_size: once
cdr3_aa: ASSPSGQGSTVDGYT

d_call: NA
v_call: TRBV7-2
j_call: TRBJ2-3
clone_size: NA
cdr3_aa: ASSLSQREMRY

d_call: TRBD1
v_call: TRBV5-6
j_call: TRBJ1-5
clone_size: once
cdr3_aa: ASSLGDSSFGQPQH

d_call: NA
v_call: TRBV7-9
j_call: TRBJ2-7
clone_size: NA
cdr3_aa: ASSPGGPSRSYEQY

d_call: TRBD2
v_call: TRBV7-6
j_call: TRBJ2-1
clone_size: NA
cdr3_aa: ASSPLLAGGFNEQF

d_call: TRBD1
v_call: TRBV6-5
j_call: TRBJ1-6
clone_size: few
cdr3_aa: ASSAGQGSVALH

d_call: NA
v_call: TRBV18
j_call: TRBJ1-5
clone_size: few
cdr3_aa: ASSETGANQPQH

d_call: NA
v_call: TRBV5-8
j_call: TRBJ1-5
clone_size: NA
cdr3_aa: ASTHTYQPQH

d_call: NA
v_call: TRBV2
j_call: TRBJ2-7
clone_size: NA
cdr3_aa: ASGRGSPSAYEQY

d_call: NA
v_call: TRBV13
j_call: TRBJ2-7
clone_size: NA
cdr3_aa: ASRATGSWAYEQY

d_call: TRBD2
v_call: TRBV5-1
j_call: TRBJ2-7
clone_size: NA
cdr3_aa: ASSGLARPYEQY

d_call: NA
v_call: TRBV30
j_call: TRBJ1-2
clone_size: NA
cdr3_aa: AWSVMGLGYT

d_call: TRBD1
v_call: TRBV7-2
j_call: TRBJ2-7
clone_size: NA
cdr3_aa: ASSPDRGSYEQY

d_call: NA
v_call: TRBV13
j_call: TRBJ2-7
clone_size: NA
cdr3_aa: ASSSNLGAGEQY

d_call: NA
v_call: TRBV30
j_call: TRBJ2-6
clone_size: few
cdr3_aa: AWSEEPSGANVLT

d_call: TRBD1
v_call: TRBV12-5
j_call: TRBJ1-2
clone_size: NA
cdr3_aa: ASGVGTGNYGYT

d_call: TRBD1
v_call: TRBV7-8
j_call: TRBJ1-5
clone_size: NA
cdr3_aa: ASSSGTGNQPQH

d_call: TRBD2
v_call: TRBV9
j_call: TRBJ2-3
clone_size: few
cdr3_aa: ASSVSSGDTDTQY

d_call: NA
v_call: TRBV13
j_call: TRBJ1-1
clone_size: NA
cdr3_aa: ASSTRGTEAF

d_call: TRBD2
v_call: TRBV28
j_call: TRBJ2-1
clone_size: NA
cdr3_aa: ASGTSGNNEQF

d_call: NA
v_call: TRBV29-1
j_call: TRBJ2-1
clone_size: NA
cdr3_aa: SVLRQGGEQF

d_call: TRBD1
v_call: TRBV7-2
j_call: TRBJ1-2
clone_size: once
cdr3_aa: ASSLVPPGQGTGGYT

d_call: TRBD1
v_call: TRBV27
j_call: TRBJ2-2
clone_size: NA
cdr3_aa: ASSPPGQGATGELF

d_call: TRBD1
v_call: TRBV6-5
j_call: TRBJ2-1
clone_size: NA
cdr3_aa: ASSYEAGGIDEQF

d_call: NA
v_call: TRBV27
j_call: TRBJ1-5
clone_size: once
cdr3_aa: ASSLKRGLTQPQH

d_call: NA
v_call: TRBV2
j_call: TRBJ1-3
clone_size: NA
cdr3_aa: ASSEASRGDGNTIY

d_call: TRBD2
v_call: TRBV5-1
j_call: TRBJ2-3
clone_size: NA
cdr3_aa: ASSSLAGGGRADTQY

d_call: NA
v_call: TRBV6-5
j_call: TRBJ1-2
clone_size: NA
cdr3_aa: ASRQARDEGYT

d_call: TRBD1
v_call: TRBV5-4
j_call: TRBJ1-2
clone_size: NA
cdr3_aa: ASSLMGQGGYGYT

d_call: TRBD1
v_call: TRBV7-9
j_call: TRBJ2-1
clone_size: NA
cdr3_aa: ASSFQDRGGNEQF

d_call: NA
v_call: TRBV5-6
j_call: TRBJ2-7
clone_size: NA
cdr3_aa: ASSLQRTYEQY

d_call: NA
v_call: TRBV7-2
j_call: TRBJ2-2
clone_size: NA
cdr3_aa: ASSVSRGELF

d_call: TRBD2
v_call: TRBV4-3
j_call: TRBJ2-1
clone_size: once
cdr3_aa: ASGGLAGGDEQF

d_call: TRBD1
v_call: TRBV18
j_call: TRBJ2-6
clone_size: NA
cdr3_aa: ASSPFGQGTGANVLT

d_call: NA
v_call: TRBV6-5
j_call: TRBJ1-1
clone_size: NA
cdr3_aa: ASSYFGGYTEAF

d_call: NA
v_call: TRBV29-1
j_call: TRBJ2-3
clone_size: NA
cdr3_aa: SVEVPGDTQY

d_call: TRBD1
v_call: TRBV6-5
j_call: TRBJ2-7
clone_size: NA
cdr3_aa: ASTPGQGTSEQY

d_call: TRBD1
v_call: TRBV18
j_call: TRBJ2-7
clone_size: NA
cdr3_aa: ASSPPTGTLYEQY

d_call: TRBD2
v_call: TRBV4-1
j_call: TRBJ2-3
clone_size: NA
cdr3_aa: ASSQLAGVPDTQY

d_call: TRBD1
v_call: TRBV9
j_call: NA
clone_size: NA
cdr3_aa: ASSAGQGWYEQY

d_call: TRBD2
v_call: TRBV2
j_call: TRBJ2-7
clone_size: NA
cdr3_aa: ASRSSSGIIEQY

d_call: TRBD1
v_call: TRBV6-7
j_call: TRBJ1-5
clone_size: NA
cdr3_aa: ASSYSGDRGRVSNQPQH

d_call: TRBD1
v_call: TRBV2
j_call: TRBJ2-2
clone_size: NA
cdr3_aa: ASSEFGTGSAGELF

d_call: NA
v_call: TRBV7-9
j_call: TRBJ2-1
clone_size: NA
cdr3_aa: AIRGAGDNEQF

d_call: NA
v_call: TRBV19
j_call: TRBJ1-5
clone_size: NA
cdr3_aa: ASTSITSGANQPQH

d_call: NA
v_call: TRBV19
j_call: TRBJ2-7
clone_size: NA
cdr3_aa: ASSIGPGAPYEQY

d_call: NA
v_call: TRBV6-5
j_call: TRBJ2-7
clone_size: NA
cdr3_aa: ASSYERSTGEQY

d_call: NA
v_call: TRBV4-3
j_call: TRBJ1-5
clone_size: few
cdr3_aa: ASRFLSNQPQH

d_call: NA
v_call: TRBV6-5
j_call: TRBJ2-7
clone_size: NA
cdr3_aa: ASSYGASYEQY